This TCR beta chain came from a study of sequential checkpoint blockade in melanoma. Regarding treatment: randomized to nivolumab then ipilimumab (arm A) or the reverse (arm B). None of the patients previously received DNA-damaging chemotherapy. CDR3 length: 15 residues. The V end was cut by 2 bases, the J end by 0 bases, with 12 bases between. The germline CDR1 and CDR2 sequences are SGHDT and YYEEEE. Data came from immunoSEQ multiplex PCR; TCRdb stores just in-frame clones and leaves some out. Among 15,000 or so clones listed, approximately 74% were seen once. The chain has TRBV5-6 and TRBJ2-7; D is uncertain. This receptor was identified in a human donor with melanoma. The sequencing used CD8+ T cells sorted from blood (inferred from file names), collected from a patient given nivolumab and ipilimumab in sequence. The CDR3 sequence is CASSLSGLNSYEQYF. The CDR3 nucleotides read TGTGCCAGCAGCTTAAGTGGGCTAAACTCCTACGAGCAGTACTTC.